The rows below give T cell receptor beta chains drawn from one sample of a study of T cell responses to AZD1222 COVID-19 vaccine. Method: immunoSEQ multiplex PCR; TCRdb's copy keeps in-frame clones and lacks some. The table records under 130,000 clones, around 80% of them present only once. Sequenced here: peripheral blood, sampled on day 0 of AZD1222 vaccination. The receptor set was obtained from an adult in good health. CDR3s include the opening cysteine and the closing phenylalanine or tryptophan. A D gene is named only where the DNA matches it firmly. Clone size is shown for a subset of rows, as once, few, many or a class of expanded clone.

CASSFSAAGELFF	TGTGCTAGCAGCTTTTCTGCCGCCGGGGAGCTGTTTTTT	TRBV7-7	TRBJ2-2	NA	NA
CASSVGRDQPQHF	TGCGCCAGCAGTGTGGGTCGAGATCAGCCCCAGCATTTT	TRBV10-1	TRBJ1-5	NA	NA
CASSYRGSNQPQHF	TGTGCCAGCAGTTACAGGGGAAGCAATCAGCCCCAGCATTTT	TRBV6-2/TRBV6-3	TRBJ1-5	NA	once
CASHDRIYGYTF	TGTGCCAGCCATGACAGGATCTATGGCTACACCTTC	TRBV9	TRBJ1-2	NA	NA
CASSDGRVEYEQYF	TGTGCCAGCTCCGACGGCAGGGTGGAGTACGAGCAGTACTTC	TRBV2	TRBJ2-7	NA	NA
CASSQINLGGQRGAF	TGCGCCAGCAGCCAGATAAATTTGGGTGGACAGAGGGGCGCCTTC	TRBV4-1	TRBJ1-2	NA	NA
CASSYSRARLSYGYTF	TGTGCCAGCAGTTACTCCAGGGCACGGCTTTCCTATGGCTACACCTTC	TRBV6-5	TRBJ1-2	NA	NA
CASSPGGGYNYGYTF	TGTGCCAGCAGCCCCGGGGGGGGCTATAACTATGGCTACACCTTC	TRBV7-9	TRBJ1-2	NA	few
CASTADRSSYNEQFF	TGTGCCAGTACCGCGGACAGGAGCTCCTACAATGAGCAGTTCTTC	TRBV19	TRBJ2-1	TRBD1	NA
CASSGRLAMYNEQFF	TGTGCCAGCAGTGGAAGACTAGCGATGTACAATGAGCAGTTCTTC	TRBV6-2/TRBV6-3	TRBJ2-1	TRBD2	NA